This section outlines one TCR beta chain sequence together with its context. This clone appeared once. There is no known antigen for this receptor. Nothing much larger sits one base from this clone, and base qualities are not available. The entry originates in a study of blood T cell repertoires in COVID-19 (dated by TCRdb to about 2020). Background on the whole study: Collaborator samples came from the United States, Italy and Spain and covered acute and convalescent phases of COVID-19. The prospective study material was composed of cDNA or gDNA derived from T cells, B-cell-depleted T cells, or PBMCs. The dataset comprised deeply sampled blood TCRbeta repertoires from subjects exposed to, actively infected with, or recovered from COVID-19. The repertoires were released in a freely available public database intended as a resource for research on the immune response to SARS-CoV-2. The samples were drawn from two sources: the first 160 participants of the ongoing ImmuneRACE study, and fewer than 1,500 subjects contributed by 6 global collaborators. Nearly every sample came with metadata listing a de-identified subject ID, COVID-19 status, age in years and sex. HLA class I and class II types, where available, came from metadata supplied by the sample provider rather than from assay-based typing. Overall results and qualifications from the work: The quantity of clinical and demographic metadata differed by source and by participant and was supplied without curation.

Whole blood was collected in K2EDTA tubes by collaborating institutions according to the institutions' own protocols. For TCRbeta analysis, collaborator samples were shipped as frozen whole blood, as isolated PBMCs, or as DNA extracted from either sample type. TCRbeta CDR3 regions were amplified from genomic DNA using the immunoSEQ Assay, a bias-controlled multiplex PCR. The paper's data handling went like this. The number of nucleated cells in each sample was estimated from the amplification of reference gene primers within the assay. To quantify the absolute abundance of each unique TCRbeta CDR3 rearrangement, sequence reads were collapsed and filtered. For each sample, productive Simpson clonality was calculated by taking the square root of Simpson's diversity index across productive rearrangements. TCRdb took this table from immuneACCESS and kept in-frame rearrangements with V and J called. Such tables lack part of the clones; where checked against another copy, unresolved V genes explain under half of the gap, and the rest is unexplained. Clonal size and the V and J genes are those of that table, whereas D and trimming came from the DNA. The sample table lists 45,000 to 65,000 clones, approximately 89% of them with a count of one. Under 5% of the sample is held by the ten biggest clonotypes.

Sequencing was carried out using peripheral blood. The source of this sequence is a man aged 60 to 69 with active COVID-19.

The DNA sequence reads TGCGCCAGCAGGAGGACATCGAGCTCCTACGAGCAGTACTTC. The translation is CASRRTSSSYEQYF. The sequence joins TRBV5-1 to TRBJ2-7; the D region possibly corresponds to TRBD1 (5 bases align). V was cut back by 5 bases and J by 0 bases, leaving a gap of 12 bases between them. From the cysteine through the phenylalanine, the CDR3 covers 14 amino acids. Kept here is only the CDR3 DNA, which spans 42 bases and is read in frame from base 1. The germline V gene provides CDR1 SGHRS and CDR2 YFSETQ.